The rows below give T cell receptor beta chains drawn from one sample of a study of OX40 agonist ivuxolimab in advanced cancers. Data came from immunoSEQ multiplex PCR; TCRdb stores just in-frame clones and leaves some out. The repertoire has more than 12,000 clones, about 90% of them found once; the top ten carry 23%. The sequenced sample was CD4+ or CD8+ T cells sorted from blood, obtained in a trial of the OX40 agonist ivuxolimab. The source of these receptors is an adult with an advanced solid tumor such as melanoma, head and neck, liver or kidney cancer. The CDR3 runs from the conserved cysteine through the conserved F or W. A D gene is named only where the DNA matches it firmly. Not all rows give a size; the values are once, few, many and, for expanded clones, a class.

cdr3_nt: TGTGCCAGCAGCCCGACTCCGGAAAATGAGCAGTTCTTC
cdr3_aa: CASSPTPENEQFF
v_call: TRBV11-2
d_call: NA
j_call: TRBJ2-1
clone_size: NA

cdr3_nt: TGTGCCAGCAGCCTAGAGGCAAGCTCCTACAATGAGCAGTTCTTC
cdr3_aa: CASSLEASSYNEQFF
v_call: TRBV11-2
d_call: NA
j_call: TRBJ2-1
clone_size: NA

cdr3_nt: TGTGCCAGCAGTTACTCGGCAGGGGAGGAGACCCAGTACTTC
cdr3_aa: CASSYSAGEETQYF
v_call: TRBV6-5
d_call: NA
j_call: TRBJ2-5
clone_size: NA

cdr3_nt: TGCGCCAGCAGCTACACAGGGACCTCTGGAAACACCATATATTTT
cdr3_aa: CASSYTGTSGNTIYF
v_call: TRBV5-1
d_call: NA
j_call: TRBJ1-3
clone_size: NA

cdr3_nt: TGCGCCAGCAGCTTGGGACCCGGGGAGCTGTTTTTT
cdr3_aa: CASSLGPGELFF
v_call: TRBV5-1
d_call: NA
j_call: TRBJ2-2
clone_size: NA

cdr3_nt: TGTGCCAGCTCACCGTCGGCCCAACTATCAGCCACCTTC
cdr3_aa: CASSPSAQLSATF
v_call: TRBV18
d_call: NA
j_call: TRBJ1-2
clone_size: NA

cdr3_nt: TGCGCCAGCAGCTCCCCCGGGACAGGGATTGGCTACACCTTC
cdr3_aa: CASSSPGTGIGYTF
v_call: TRBV5-1
d_call: TRBD1
j_call: TRBJ1-2
clone_size: NA

cdr3_nt: TGTGCCAGCAGTTTAGAATCCCGGGACGGAGGCTACGAGCAGTACTTC
cdr3_aa: CASSLESRDGGYEQYF
v_call: TRBV27
d_call: NA
j_call: TRBJ2-7
clone_size: NA

cdr3_nt: TGCAGCGTTGACACTCCCGGCGGGGAGCTGTTTTTT
cdr3_aa: CSVDTPGGELFF
v_call: TRBV29-1
d_call: NA
j_call: TRBJ2-2
clone_size: NA

cdr3_nt: TGTGCCTGGAGCGAGGGAGGGCCCTACAATGAGCAGTTCTTC
cdr3_aa: CAWSEGGPYNEQFF
v_call: TRBV30
d_call: TRBD2
j_call: TRBJ2-1
clone_size: NA

cdr3_nt: TGTGCCAGCAGCCCCGGGACTAGCGGGAGGGCCGAAAACAATGAGCAGTTCTTC
cdr3_aa: CASSPGTSGRAENNEQFF
v_call: TRBV5-4
d_call: TRBD2
j_call: TRBJ2-1
clone_size: NA

cdr3_nt: TGTGCCAGCAGTTTAAGTACAGGTAACAATGAGCAGTTCTTC
cdr3_aa: CASSLSTGNNEQFF
v_call: TRBV27
d_call: NA
j_call: TRBJ2-1
clone_size: NA

cdr3_nt: TGTGCCAGCAGCTTAGCTGCCGGGAGCGCCTACGAGCAGTACTTC
cdr3_aa: CASSLAAGSAYEQYF
v_call: TRBV7-8
d_call: NA
j_call: TRBJ2-7
clone_size: NA

cdr3_nt: TGCGCCAGCAGCCAAGAACCTCAGGGTGGAAACGAGCAGTACTTC
cdr3_aa: CASSQEPQGGNEQYF
v_call: TRBV4-1
d_call: NA
j_call: TRBJ2-7
clone_size: NA

cdr3_nt: TGTGCCACCAGTGAGGGGATCACTGAAGCTTTCTTT
cdr3_aa: CATSEGITEAFF
v_call: TRBV15
d_call: NA
j_call: TRBJ1-1
clone_size: NA

cdr3_nt: TGCGCCAGCAGCCCCGAGCCAGGGTTAGACACTGAAGCTTTCTTT
cdr3_aa: CASSPEPGLDTEAFF
v_call: TRBV4-1
d_call: NA
j_call: TRBJ1-1
clone_size: once

cdr3_nt: TGTGCCAGCAGCTCCCCCCTCGAAGATACGCAGTATTTT
cdr3_aa: CASSSPLEDTQYF
v_call: TRBV7-9
d_call: NA
j_call: TRBJ2-3
clone_size: NA

cdr3_nt: TGTGCCACCGGACAGGGGGCCTCGGAGACCCAGTACTTC
cdr3_aa: CATGQGASETQYF
v_call: TRBV10-3
d_call: TRBD1
j_call: TRBJ2-5
clone_size: once

cdr3_nt: TGTGCCAGCTCACCCAGGGACCCATTTGCCGCCGCTAATGAAAAACTGTTTTTT
cdr3_aa: CASSPRDPFAAANEKLFF
v_call: TRBV18
d_call: NA
j_call: TRBJ1-4
clone_size: NA

cdr3_nt: TGTGCCTGGAGCCAACTGGGGAAGAACACTGAAGCTTTCTTT
cdr3_aa: CAWSQLGKNTEAFF
v_call: TRBV30
d_call: NA
j_call: TRBJ1-1
clone_size: NA

cdr3_nt: TGTGCCAGCAGTTTGGGGGAAGAAGAGACCCAGTACTTC
cdr3_aa: CASSLGEEETQYF
v_call: TRBV27
d_call: NA
j_call: TRBJ2-5
clone_size: NA

cdr3_nt: TGTGCCAGCACCTTTCTATCTGAAGCTTTCTTT
cdr3_aa: CASTFLSEAFF
v_call: TRBV7-8
d_call: NA
j_call: TRBJ1-1
clone_size: NA

cdr3_nt: TGTGCCAGCAGTTTAGGGGGTTCCGAGTCTTTCTTT
cdr3_aa: CASSLGGSESFF
v_call: TRBV27
d_call: NA
j_call: TRBJ1-1
clone_size: NA

cdr3_nt: TGTGCCAGTACCCGGGGGACAGGGAGCTACGAGCAGTACTTC
cdr3_aa: CASTRGTGSYEQYF
v_call: TRBV19
d_call: TRBD1
j_call: TRBJ2-7
clone_size: NA

cdr3_nt: TGTGCCAGCTCACAGCCCCACAGGTCTACCACAGATACGCAGTATTTT
cdr3_aa: CASSQPHRSTTDTQYF
v_call: TRBV18
d_call: NA
j_call: TRBJ2-3
clone_size: NA

cdr3_nt: TGTGCCAGCAGTTCACACCCCGGGACAGGGGATCATGAGCAGTTCTTC
cdr3_aa: CASSSHPGTGDHEQFF
v_call: TRBV27
d_call: TRBD1
j_call: TRBJ2-1
clone_size: NA

cdr3_nt: TGTGCCAGCAGCCCCCCCGGGGAGCTGTTTTTT
cdr3_aa: CASSPPGELFF
v_call: TRBV7-9
d_call: NA
j_call: TRBJ2-2
clone_size: NA

cdr3_nt: TGTGCCAGCAGCTTGGATACGGGGAACACTGAAGCTTTCTTT
cdr3_aa: CASSLDTGNTEAFF
v_call: TRBV5-6
d_call: NA
j_call: TRBJ1-1
clone_size: NA

cdr3_nt: TGCGCCAGCAGCTGGCAAGGGGGGGACTCCTACAATGAGCAGTTCTTC
cdr3_aa: CASSWQGGDSYNEQFF
v_call: TRBV4-1
d_call: NA
j_call: TRBJ2-1
clone_size: few

cdr3_nt: TGTGCCAGTAGTATAGCGGGAGCCCTCAATGAGCAGTTCTTC
cdr3_aa: CASSIAGALNEQFF
v_call: TRBV19
d_call: NA
j_call: TRBJ2-1
clone_size: NA

cdr3_nt: TGCGCCAGCGCGCCGTTTAGCATTGACTCTGGAAACACCATATATTTT
cdr3_aa: CASAPFSIDSGNTIYF
v_call: TRBV5-1
d_call: NA
j_call: TRBJ1-3
clone_size: NA

cdr3_nt: TGTGCCAGCAGCGTAGACCTAGCGGGAGGCCCCAATGAGCAGTTCTTC
cdr3_aa: CASSVDLAGGPNEQFF
v_call: TRBV9
d_call: TRBD2
j_call: TRBJ2-1
clone_size: NA

cdr3_nt: TGTGCCAGCAGCTTTGAGGACACAGATACGCAGTATTTT
cdr3_aa: CASSFEDTDTQYF
v_call: TRBV13
d_call: NA
j_call: TRBJ2-3
clone_size: NA

cdr3_nt: TGTGCCAGCAGCCAAGCGGGAGCGGCTGAGACCCAGTACTTC
cdr3_aa: CASSQAGAAETQYF
v_call: TRBV7-2
d_call: TRBD2
j_call: TRBJ2-5
clone_size: NA

cdr3_nt: TGTGCCAGCAGTTCACTCGGGGGCGCTTATGGCTACACCTTC
cdr3_aa: CASSSLGGAYGYTF
v_call: TRBV27
d_call: NA
j_call: TRBJ1-2
clone_size: once

cdr3_nt: TGCGCCAGCAGCCCGCAGGGGCTCAGGGATGAGCAGTTCTTC
cdr3_aa: CASSPQGLRDEQFF
v_call: TRBV4-1
d_call: NA
j_call: TRBJ2-1
clone_size: once

cdr3_nt: TGTGCCAGCAGCGTCTTCCCCACCGGGACTAGCAGATCCTACGAGCAGTACTTC
cdr3_aa: CASSVFPTGTSRSYEQYF
v_call: TRBV9
d_call: TRBD2
j_call: TRBJ2-7
clone_size: NA